This TCR beta chain is from a study of beta chain features in type 1 diabetes. Findings and limits, study-wide: Significant though moderate, a shortening of TCRB CDR3s appeared in all four CD4+ subsets of Type 1 diabetes patients. When VDJ junctions were examined, type 1 diabetes patients showed fewer insertions and more deletions.

Expressed TCRB transcripts were sequenced after all isolated RNA was converted to cDNA. Clones were read by immunoSEQ multiplex PCR, and TCRdb kept only the in-frame ones, dropping some. The sample carries approximately 170,000 clones, 7.8% recorded once. This clone showed up many times. The antigen is not known. This CDR3 is built from 14 residues. Per the germline V gene, CDR1 is SGHRS and CDR2 is YFSETQ. V lost 2 bases, J lost 5 bases, and 13 bases lay in between. V gene TRBV5-1 combines with J gene TRBJ1-1; D possibly corresponds to TRBD1 (5 bases). The source is a woman in her thirties or forties with type 1 diabetes. The source material was central memory CD4+ T cells from blood. CDR3 loop: CASSFLGVGTEAFF. The DNA for the CDR3 is TGCGCCAGCAGCTTCTTAGGGGTCGGGACTGAAGCTTTCTTT.